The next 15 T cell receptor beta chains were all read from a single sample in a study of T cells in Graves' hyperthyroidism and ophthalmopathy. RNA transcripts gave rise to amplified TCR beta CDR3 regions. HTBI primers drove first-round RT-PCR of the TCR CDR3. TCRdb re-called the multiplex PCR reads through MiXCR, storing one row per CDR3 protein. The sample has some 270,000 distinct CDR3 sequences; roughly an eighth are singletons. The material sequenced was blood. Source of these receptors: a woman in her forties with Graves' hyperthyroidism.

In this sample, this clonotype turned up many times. The CDR3 nucleotides are TGTGCCAGCAGTGACGTACTGTACCTAGGCGGCTACACCTTC. Its protein is CASSDVLYLGGYTF. This chain uses TRBV2 with TRBJ1-2; no reliable D call. This CDR3 has 14 residues. Germline V gives CDR1 SNHLY, CDR2 FYNNEI. V was clipped by 3 bases and J by 8 bases, with 16 bases between them.

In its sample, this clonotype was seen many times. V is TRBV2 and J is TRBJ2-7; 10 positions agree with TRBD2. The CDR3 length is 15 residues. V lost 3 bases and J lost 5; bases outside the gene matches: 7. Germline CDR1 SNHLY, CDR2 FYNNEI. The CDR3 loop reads CASSELASGSNEQYF. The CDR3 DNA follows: TGTGCCAGCAGTGAGCTCGCTAGCGGGAGCAACGAGCAGTACTTC. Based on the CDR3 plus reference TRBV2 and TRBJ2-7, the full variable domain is EPEVTQTPSHQVTQMGQEVILRCVPISNHLYFYWYRQILGQKVEFLVSFYNNEISEKSEIFDDQFSVERPDGSNFTLKIRSTKLEDSAMYFCASSELASGSNEQYFGPGTRLTVT.

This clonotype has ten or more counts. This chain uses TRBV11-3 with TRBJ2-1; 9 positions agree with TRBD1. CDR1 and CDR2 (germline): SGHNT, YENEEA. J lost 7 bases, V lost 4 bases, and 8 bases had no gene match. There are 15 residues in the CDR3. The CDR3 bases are TGTGCCAGCAGCTCCCCGGGACAGGGAGTAAATGAGCAGTTCTTC. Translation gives CASSSPGQGVNEQFF.

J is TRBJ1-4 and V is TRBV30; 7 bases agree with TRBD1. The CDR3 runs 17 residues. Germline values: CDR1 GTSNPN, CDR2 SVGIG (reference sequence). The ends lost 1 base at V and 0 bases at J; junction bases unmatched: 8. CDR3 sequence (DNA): TGTGCCTGGAGTGAAGGGGGCGCCGGGGCAACTAATGAAAAACTGTTTTTT. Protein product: CAWSEGGAGATNEKLFF.

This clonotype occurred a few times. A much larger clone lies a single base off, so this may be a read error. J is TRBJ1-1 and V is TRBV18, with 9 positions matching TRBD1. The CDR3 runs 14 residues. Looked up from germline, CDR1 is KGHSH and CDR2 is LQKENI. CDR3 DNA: TGTGCCAGCCCACCTAGACAGGGGGGCGGTGAAGCTTTCTTT. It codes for CASPPRQGGGEAFF.

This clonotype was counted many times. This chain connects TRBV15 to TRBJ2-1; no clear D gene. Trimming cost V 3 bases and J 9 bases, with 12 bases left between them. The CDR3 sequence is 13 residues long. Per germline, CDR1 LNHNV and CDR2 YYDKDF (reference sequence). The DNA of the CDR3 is TGTGCCACCAGCAGCGCACCGTTTAGTGAGCAGTTCTTC. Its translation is CATSSAPFSEQFF.

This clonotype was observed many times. The CDR3 reads CATGDRSQGDEQYF. CDR3 in DNA: TGTGCCACCGGAGACAGGTCCCAAGGCGACGAGCAGTACTTC. The chain recombines TRBV28 with TRBJ2-7, with D maybe TRBD1 (6 bases). The ends were cut back, 10 bases at V and 5 bases at J, with 21 bases in the middle. The CDR3 spans 14 residues. CDR1 is MDHEN, CDR2 SYDVKM, per germline.

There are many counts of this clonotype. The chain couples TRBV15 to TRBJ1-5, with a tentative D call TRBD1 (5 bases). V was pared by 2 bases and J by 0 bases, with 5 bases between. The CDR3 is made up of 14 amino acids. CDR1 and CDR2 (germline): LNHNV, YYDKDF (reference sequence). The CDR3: CATSRQGSNQPQHF. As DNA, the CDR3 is TGTGCCACCAGCAGACAGGGTAGCAATCAGCCCCAGCATTTT.

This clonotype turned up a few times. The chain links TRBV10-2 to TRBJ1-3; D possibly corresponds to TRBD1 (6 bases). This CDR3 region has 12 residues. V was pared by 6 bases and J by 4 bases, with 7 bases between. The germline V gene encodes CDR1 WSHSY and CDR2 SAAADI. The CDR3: CASRGAGNTIYF. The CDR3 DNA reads TGCGCCAGCAGGGGGGCCGGAAACACCATATATTTT.

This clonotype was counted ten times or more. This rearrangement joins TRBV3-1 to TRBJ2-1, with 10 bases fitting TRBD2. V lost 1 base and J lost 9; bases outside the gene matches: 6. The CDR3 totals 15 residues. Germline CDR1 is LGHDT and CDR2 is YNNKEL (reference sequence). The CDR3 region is CASSQAASGSSEQFF. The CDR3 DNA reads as TGTGCCAGCAGCCAAGCCGCTAGCGGGAGCAGTGAGCAGTTCTTC.

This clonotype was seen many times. Written as DNA, the CDR3 is TGTGCCACCAGTGATCAAGCCAAAGAGACCCAGTACTTC. This translates into CATSDQAKETQYF. This sequence joins TRBV24-1 and TRBJ2-5; D not resolved. Germline values: CDR1 KGHDR, CDR2 SFDVKD. The V end lost 3 bases, the J end lost 3 bases, and 7 bases lay between the germline ends. This CDR3 is 13 amino acids long.

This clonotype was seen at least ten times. The DNA of the CDR3 is TGTGCCAGCAAACTAGCGGGAGCGGGAAATGAGCAGTTCTTC. It is translated as CASKLAGAGNEQFF. The chain uses TRBV7-8 and TRBJ2-1, with 11 bases lining up with TRBD2. This CDR3 is built from 14 residues. Germline lookup yields CDR1 SGHVS and CDR2 FQNEAQ. Trimming at V came to 7 bases and at J to 7 bases, leaving 6 bases not matched to a gene.

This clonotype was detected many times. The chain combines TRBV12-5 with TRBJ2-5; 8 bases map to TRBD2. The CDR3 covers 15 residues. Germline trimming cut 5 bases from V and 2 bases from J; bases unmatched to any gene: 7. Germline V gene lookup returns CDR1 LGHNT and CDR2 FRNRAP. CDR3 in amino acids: CASGPGTRGQETQYF. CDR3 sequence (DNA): TGTGCTAGTGGTCCAGGGACTAGAGGGCAAGAGACCCAGTACTTC. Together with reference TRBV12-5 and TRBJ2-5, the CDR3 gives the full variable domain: DARVTQTPRHKVTEMGQEVTMRCQPILGHNTVFWYRQTMMQGLELLAYFRNRAPLDDSGMPKDRFSAEMPDATLATLKIQPSEPRDSAVYFCASGPGTRGQETQYFGPGTRLLVL.

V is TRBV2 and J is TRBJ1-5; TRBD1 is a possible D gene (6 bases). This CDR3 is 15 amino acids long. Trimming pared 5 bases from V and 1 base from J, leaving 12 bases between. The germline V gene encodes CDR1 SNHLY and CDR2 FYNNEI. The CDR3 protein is CASSPAGASNQPQHF. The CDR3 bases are TGTGCCAGCAGTCCAGCGGGGGCAAGCAATCAGCCCCAGCATTTT.

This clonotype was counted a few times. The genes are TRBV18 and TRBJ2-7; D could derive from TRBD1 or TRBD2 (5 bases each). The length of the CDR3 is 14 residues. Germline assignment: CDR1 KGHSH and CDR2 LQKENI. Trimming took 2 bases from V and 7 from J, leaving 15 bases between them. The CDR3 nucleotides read TGTGCCAGCTCACCAGGGGCAGGAACGGGGGAGCAGTACTTC. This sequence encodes CASSPGAGTGEQYF.